The sequence of this T cell receptor beta chain was determined in a study of T-cell memory formation after mild COVID-19. Study-level results: The study found balanced CD4/CD8 in clones contracting day 15 to 85 and a CD4+ lean in later expanders. Memory from before infection featured some responding clones, which suggests cross-reactive memory joined.

Each CDR3 protein gets one entry after TCRdb re-called the 5' RACE reads with MiXCR. The sample has about 170,000 distinct CDR3 sequences; over 10% are singletons. This CDR3 has 15 amino acids. J lost 0 bases, V lost 4 bases, and 2 bases had no gene match. CDR1 SGHTA and CDR2 FQGTGA come from the germline V gene. About this clonotype itself: Its antigen remains unidentified.

This clonotype originated in a man aged 18 to 29 who had mild COVID-19 (a few samples of this study predate the infection). Cell type and time point are not known. Sequencing input: PBMCs or a T cell subset sorted from them (not recorded which). This chain connects TRBV7-3 to TRBJ2-1; 8 nucleotides align to TRBD1. In DNA, the CDR3 is TGTGCCAGCAGCTCTGACAGGGGCTCCTACAATGAGCAGTTCTTC. It encodes CASSSDRGSYNEQFF.